The 6 T cell receptor beta chains below were found in one sample sequenced in a study of blood T cells in healthy people across ages. The second PCR ran roughly 6 to 11 cycles with a sample-barcoded 5' primer and J-beta primers. One entry per CDR3 protein, called by TCRdb with MiXCR from the 5' RACE reads. This sample has about 670,000 distinct CDR3 sequences; around 52% occur once, and the top ten carry 13%. The sample taken for sequencing was blood. The receptors come from an elderly woman in good health.

This clonotype was seen a few times. V and J are TRBV12-3 or TRBV12-4 and TRBJ2-7; 10 nucleotides align to TRBD2. The CDR3 loop spans 15 amino acids. V lost 3 bases and J lost 5; bases outside the gene matches: 7. The CDR3 nucleotides read TGTGCCAGCAGTTTCACACGGACTAGCGGCAACGAGCAGTACTTC. Translating gives CASSFTRTSGNEQYF.

A few counts support this clonotype. This chain links TRBV29-1 with TRBJ1-3; TRBD1 aligns across 9 bases. The CDR3 length is 13 residues. The J segment lost 4 bases and the V segment lost 6 bases, leaving 4 bases of the junction unmatched. The germline V gene encodes CDR1 SQVTM and CDR2 ANQGSEA. In DNA form, the CDR3 reads TGCAGCGTCGAACAGGGGGCGGGAAACACCATATATTTT. Amino acids: CSVEQGAGNTIYF.

This clonotype came up many times. V gene TRBV16 combines with J gene TRBJ2-1; D could derive from TRBD1 or TRBD2 (5 bases each). Germline V gene sequence: CDR1 KGHSY, CDR2 FQNENV. The CDR3 loop spans 13 amino acids. With 7 bases removed from V and 12 bases from J, the gap between germline ends came to 19 bases. The CDR3 is CASTLRFRDPQFF. The CDR3 DNA follows: TGTGCCAGCACCTTAAGATTCCGGGACCCGCAGTTCTTC. Full variable domain (rest looked up from reference TRBV16 and TRBJ2-1): GEEVAQTPKHLVRGEGQKAKLYCAPIKGHSYVFWYQQVLKNEFKFLISFQNENVFDETGMPKERFSAKCLPNSPCSLEIQATKLEDSAVYFCASTLRFRDPQFFGPGTRLTVL.

This clonotype was observed once. Possible read error: a much larger clone is one base away. The chain uses TRBV11-2 and TRBJ2-1; either TRBD1 or TRBD2 may supply D (5 bases each). The germline V gene has CDR1 SGHAT and CDR2 FQNNGV. V shed 2 bases and J shed 2 bases, with 13 bases lying between them. The CDR3 runs to 16 residues. The CDR3 is CASSLRGRRAYNEQFF. The DNA of the CDR3 is TGTGCCAGCAGCTTACGGGGACGGAGAGCCTACAATGAGCAGTTCTTC. Full variable domain (missing parts from reference TRBV11-2 and TRBJ2-1): EAGVAQSPRYKIIEKRQSVAFWCNPISGHATLYWYQQILGQGPKLLIQFQNNGVVDDSQLPKDRFSAERLKGVDSTLKIQPAKLEDSAVYLCASSLRGRRAYNEQFFGPGTRLTVL.

The V call is TRBV21-1, the J call TRBJ2-1; TRBD2, the table's D call, lacks a check against the DNA. TRBV21-1 is designated a pseudogene. The CDR3 totals 19 residues. CDR3 sequence: CASSKGMGLAGASYNEQFF. The CDR3 nucleotides are TGTGCCAGCAGCAAAGGGATGGGGCTAGCGGGAGCCTCCTACAATGAGCAGTTCTTC.

The V and J genes are TRBV20-1 and TRBJ2-7; possible D gene TRBD2, 6 bases. V gave up 1 base and J gave up 4 bases, with 11 bases separating them. The CDR3 has 13 amino acids. The germline V gene has CDR1 DFQATT and CDR2 SNEGSKA (reference sequence). CDR3 sequence reads: CSARVAGTYEQYF. CDR3 sequence (DNA): TGCAGTGCTAGAGTGGCAGGGACTTACGAGCAGTACTTC.